The clone carrying this T cell receptor (beta chain) has just a few counts. Its antigen is as yet unknown. The sample is drawn from a study of cytomegalovirus exposure and HLA in healthy donors. About the research overall: The 666 first-cohort repertoires shared a platform with the roughly 130 validation repertoires, as reported in a later analysis.

Germline V gene lookup returns CDR1 SGHVS and CDR2 FNYEAQ. Trimming cost V 6 bases and J 9 bases; bases outside gene matches: 8. The CDR3 extends over 13 amino acids. Points from the study as a whole: Rarity marked most TCR sequences, yet some public TCRs occurred in many donors. The study put 150 to 200 TCR beta chains on its list as cytomegalovirus-associated. A classifier reportedly called cytomegalovirus status with high sensitivity and specificity.

Using immunoSEQ multiplex PCR, the repertoire was profiled, and TCRdb retains in-frame clones only, with some absent. The repertoire includes some 170,000 clones, less than 90% of them detected once, and about 5.8% sits in the top ten. This sequence was found in a woman aged 25 to 39 in good health and CMV-seronegative. Source material: PBMCs. V and J are TRBV7-6 and TRBJ2-4, with 7 bases that match TRBD2. In DNA form, the CDR3 reads TGTGCCAGCAGTCAGCAAAGGGAGGGCATTCAGTACTTC. Its protein is CASSQQREGIQYF.